This TCR beta chain was retrieved from a study of cytomegalovirus exposure and HLA in healthy donors (dated 2017 in TCRdb). For context, the study as a whole: An earlier analysis of 550 to 700 of the donors reported 276 Gb of sequence data and 117 million unique TCR beta sequences from 150 million to 200 million T cells. About 280 gigabases of sequencing data and some 85 million unique TCR sequences were included in an early release covering several hundred HLA-typed donors. Among the approximately 420 genotyped donors, approximately 82% belonged to the genetic ancestry cluster associated with self-reported Caucasian donors. The study aimed to test whether cataloging public T cell receptors could reveal signatures of past pathogen exposure. The T cell repertoires of 550 to 850 subjects were profiled by immunosequencing and related to cytomegalovirus serostatus. Along with the roughly 670-subject first cohort, a separate validation cohort of about 110 different subjects was used. The study combined high-throughput TCR immunosequencing, statistical association of individual TCRs with disease status, and machine learning to predict cytomegalovirus infection status. In a later analysis, previously published TCR beta repertoires from 550 to 700 donors were re-analyzed and high-resolution HLA genotyping was added so that TCR occurrence patterns could be studied. The later analysis used no new phenotypic data to find candidate immune exposures, relying instead on TCR beta sequences and their occurrence across donors. In an earlier analysis of roughly 580 of the donors, high-throughput TCR beta sequencing was used to judge whether each TCR beta V gene segment behaved as functional or pseudogenic. Donor age, sex, ethnicity and CMV serostatus were compiled together with the repertoire data. A later genetic analysis used genome-wide SNP genotypes for about three fifths of the 666 donors, treating that subset as a discovery cohort. All discovery cohort repertoires had been generated on a single sequencing platform. HLA typing included class I and class II loci at four-digit resolution. The number of donors typed differed by locus, with roughly 629-640 for A, B, C, DRB1 and DQB1, roughly 520 for DQA1, 600 to 610 for DPA1, and around 460 for DPB1. Because of strong linkage in the cohort, roughly five DR-DQ haplotypes were treated as single units for association and clustering. On average, 235,054 unique TCR beta nucleotide sequences were sequenced per donor among fewer than 500 genotyped donors of the cohort, with 15% to 20% of those sequences being non-productive.

Library prep was done by the immunoSEQ multiplex PCR assay. For the multiplex PCR, a mixture combining 60 forward primers for TCR Vbeta segments and 13 reverse primers for TCR Jbeta segments was used. A multiplex PCR assay on genomic DNA amplified the CDR3 region of rearranged TCR beta genes. The amplified TCR beta libraries were sequenced on the Illumina HiSeq System as 87-base-pair reads. Concerning the study's data processing: In a later analysis, some 80 million unique TCR beta chains were counted across the approximately 640 repertoires, and approximately 11 million of these chains were shared by at least two donors. Raw reads were error-corrected and collapsed into unique sequences with a nearest-neighbor algorithm that merged closely related sequences to remove PCR and sequencing errors. CDR3 sequences were aligned to IMGT reference sequences to assign V, D and J gene segments. For a sequence to be retained, a match of at least six nucleotides was required to both a V gene segment and a J gene segment. A rearrangement counted as productive if the CDR3 had no stop codons and remained in frame with V and J, and every other rearrangement counted as non-productive. CDR3 was defined by IMGT convention, running from the second conserved V-encoded cysteine to the conserved J-encoded phenylalanine. The earlier analysis of about 620 of the donors excluded sequences that lacked an unambiguous match to a single V gene segment. An earlier analysis of 500 to 700 of the donors classified V segments as functional when productive rearrangements were above 56.7% and as segregating when the standard deviation between donors was above 5%. A statistical classification framework was built to diagnose cytomegalovirus status from the catalog of TCR beta chain sequences. In a later analysis, TCR nucleotide sequences were compared against IMGT/GENE-DB human TR gene sequences so that V and J genes could be assigned. Using the TCRdist pipeline, a later analysis assigned CDR3 sequences along with most-parsimonious VDJ recombination scenarios. In a later analysis, each TCR beta chain was defined by its CDR3 amino acid sequence together with its V-gene family, and reads without a unique V-gene family were excluded. As a way to deal with suspected cross-contamination and a sequencing artifact, a later analysis dropped 450 to 700 nucleotide sequences that were highly shared and had low generation probability. For each public chain, a later analysis derived a clonal expansion index from normalized ranks of inferred template counts within each repertoire. In a later analysis, generation probabilities were computed with a VDJ recombination model fitted to out-of-frame rearrangements, and the resulting probabilities were checked against IGoR. A later analysis scored TCR-TCR, TCR-HLA and TCR-CMV co-occurrence with hypergeometric tests, applying a repertoire-size bias correction to TCR pairs. To estimate false discovery rates, a later analysis permuted the HLA or CMV assignments 20 times. In a later analysis, co-occurring TCRs were grouped with DBSCAN, and TCRdist sequence similarity was added when clustering was performed within HLA-allele-positive subsets. Co-occurrence clustering excluded repertoires with fewer than 30,000 or more than 120,000 public chains, plus five with anomalous nucleotide sharing. TCRdb mirrors the immuneACCESS table, restricted to in-frame sequences. Some clones are absent from its copies; in checked studies, under half trace to an unresolved V gene, and the reason for the others is unknown. The DNA gave D and trimming, while V, J and clone size come from that table. For this sample, the table gives about 140,000 clones. The ten largest make up 0.8% to 1% of the sample.

Broader findings and caveats from the paper: Because HLA typing was unavailable for some donors at each locus, only the typed subset was used in association tests. The 87-base-pair reads could not distinguish some IMGT-functional V segments, including TRBV6-2 and TRBV6-3, so those segments were excluded. Fewer than 20 rarely observed V segments, including chromosome 9 orphons, were excluded from the earlier analysis of several hundred of the donors because counts were too low. The cohort was sequenced for TCR beta chains only, and without alpha or paired-chain data the features that could be detected were limited. A later genetic analysis reported fewer N-insertions in productive TCRs among donors in an Asian-associated ancestry cluster than the approximately 670-donor mean. Most CMV-associated TCR beta chains appeared to be HLA-restricted in a later analysis, and the HLA associations seemed to be driven largely by CMV exposure. According to the authors, the approach could potentially be generalized to other disease states and immunological phenotypes. A later analysis found that HLA-associated TCR beta chains were more clonally expanded and had lower generation probabilities than equally common non-associated chains. A later analysis reported that several top co-occurrence clusters appeared linked to parvovirus B19, influenza, CMV and Epstein-Barr virus. V-gene and J-gene trimming of TCR beta chains was associated with a missense DCLRE1C variant in a later genetic analysis, and the association was replicated in an independent cohort. In an earlier analysis of some 550 of the donors, most TCR beta V segments were observed in productive rearrangements about 87% or about 30% of the time, broadly matching IMGT annotations. A further reported finding was that TCR beta sequences accurately predicted the HLA-A and HLA-B alleles for most subjects in the first cohort. In vitro tests confirmed that a few of the cytomegalovirus-associated TCR beta chains recognize cytomegalovirus antigens. The presence/absence analyses assumed that sequencing depth was roughly uniform across donors, and that assumption may not be true. The only immune exposure information available for the cohort was CMV serostatus. In a later analysis, TCR association rates were found to vary across HLA loci, with the most associated TCRs seen for DRB1 alleles and the fewest for HLA-C alleles. Linkage disequilibrium might explain the correlated functional status among segregating V segments, but an unknown experimental factor could not be excluded. Assigning TCR associations to individual alleles was difficult when HLA alleles, especially DR and DQ, strongly co-occurred. In a later analysis, some 17,000 TCR beta sequences were associated with specific HLA alleles at a false discovery rate of 0.05. While some public TCRs were present in many individuals, most TCR sequences turned up only very rarely across donors. In the study, around 150 TCR beta chains were listed as associated with cytomegalovirus. In both the original and validation cohorts, the classifier was reported to diagnose cytomegalovirus status with high specificity and sensitivity. A group of highly shared sequence variants was considered likely to be a technical artifact of the sequencing pipeline.

The CDR3 numbers 11 residues from cysteine through phenylalanine. Just the 33-base CDR3 DNA is kept, in frame starting at base 1. Sequences SSHAT (CDR1) and FNYEAQ (CDR2) are obtained from the germline V gene (reference sequence). The germline ends are 7 bases apart after V is trimmed by 8 bases and J by 5 bases. In total, roughly 670 healthy bone marrow donors made up the cohort. At the time of sampling, every cohort member was nominally healthy, though immune exposures that went unrecorded were likely present. The donor was CMV seronegative and was included in the group of a few hundred seronegative cohort members. A peripheral blood sample was provided by each donor, and peripheral blood mononuclear cells were used for TCR beta sequencing. Genomic DNA extraction from the blood cell samples was performed with the Qiagen DNeasy Blood Extraction Kit. Of note for this clone: The clone's antigen remains unknown.

This sequence was found in a male donor in good health and CMV-seronegative. Rearrangement joined TRBV7-7 to TRBJ1-5; the D gene remains uncertain. Sequences were obtained from PBMCs. The bases read TGTGCCAGCGACATCGATCAGCCCCAGCATTTT. Its translation is CASDIDQPQHF. The entire variable domain, with the stretches around the CDR3 drawn from the reference TRBV7-7 and TRBJ1-5 proteins, is GAGVSQSPRYKVTKRGQDVTLRCDPISSHATLYWYQQALGQGPEFLTYFNYEAQPDKSGLPSDRFSAERPEGSISTLTIQRTEQRDSAMYRCASDIDQPQHFGDGTRLSIL.